The sequence of this TCR beta chain was determined in a study of T-cell reconstitution after alpha-beta-depleted transplantation in children. Deletions cut 2 bases from V and 4 bases from J, with 7 bases between. This CDR3 contains 13 residues. Points on this clonotype: Its antigen is currently unknown.

Using unique molecular identifiers, the investigators prepared the TCRbeta library. MiXCR was run by TCRdb on the PCR reads, yielding one entry per CDR3 protein. This sample has around 600,000 distinct CDR3 sequences, with around 23% found just once. Study results and limitations: Several hundred graft clones that had expanded were reportedly the source of alpha-beta T cells about two months after transplant. Several patients had high TCRbeta diversity at day 60; it came from surviving recipient T cells and thymic progenitors. At the one-year point after transplant, T-cell counts and TCRbeta diversity were found to come mostly from T cells that had been newly produced.

This chain joins TRBV12-3 or TRBV12-4 and TRBJ2-3; D remains unclear. The source was PBMCs, mostly from graft donor cells, collected 360 days after TCRalphabeta/CD19-depleted stem cell transplant. This clonotype was obtained from a boy younger than two who had a stem cell transplant for acute myeloid leukemia, so the T cells may come from the graft donor. The CDR3 sequence: CASSLQKADTQYF. DNA of the CDR3: TGTGCCAGCAGTTTACAAAAGGCAGATACGCAGTATTTT.